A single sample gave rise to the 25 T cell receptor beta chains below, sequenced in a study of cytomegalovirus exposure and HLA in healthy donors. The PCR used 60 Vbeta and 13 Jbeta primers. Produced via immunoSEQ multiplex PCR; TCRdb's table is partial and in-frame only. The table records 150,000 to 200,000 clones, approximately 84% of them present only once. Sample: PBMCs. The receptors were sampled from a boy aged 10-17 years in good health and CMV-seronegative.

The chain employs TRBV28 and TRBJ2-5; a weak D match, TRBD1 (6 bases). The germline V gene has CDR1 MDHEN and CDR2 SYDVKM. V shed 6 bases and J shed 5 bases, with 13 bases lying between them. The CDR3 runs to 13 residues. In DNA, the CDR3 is TGTGCCAGCAGGAACAGGGAAAGGGAGACCCAGTACTTC. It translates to CASRNRERETQYF. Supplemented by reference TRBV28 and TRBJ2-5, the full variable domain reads DVKVTQSSRYLVKRTGEKVFLECVQDMDHENMFWYRQDPGLGLRLIYFSYDVKMKEKGDIPEGYSVSREKKERFSLILESASTNQTSMYLCASRNRERETQYFGPGTRLLVL.

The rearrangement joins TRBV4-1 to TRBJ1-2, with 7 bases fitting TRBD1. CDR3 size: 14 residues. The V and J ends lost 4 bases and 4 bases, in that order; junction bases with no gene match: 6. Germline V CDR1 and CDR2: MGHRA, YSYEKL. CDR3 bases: TGCGCCAGCAGCCCGACCGGGGACAGCTATGGCTACACCTTC. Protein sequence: CASSPTGDSYGYTF.

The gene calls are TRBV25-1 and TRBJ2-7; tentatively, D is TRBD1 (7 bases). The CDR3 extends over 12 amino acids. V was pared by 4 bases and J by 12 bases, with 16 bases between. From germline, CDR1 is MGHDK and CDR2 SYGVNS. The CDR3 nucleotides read TGTGCCAGCAGTGGAGGGGGCCGGGGGTCGTACTTC. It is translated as CASSGGGRGSYF.

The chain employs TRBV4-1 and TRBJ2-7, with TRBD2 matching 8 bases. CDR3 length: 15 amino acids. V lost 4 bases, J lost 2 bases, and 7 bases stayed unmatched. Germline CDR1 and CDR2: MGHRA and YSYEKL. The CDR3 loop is CASSLLAGRAYEQYF. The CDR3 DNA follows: TGCGCCAGCAGCCTTCTAGCGGGCCGGGCCTACGAGCAGTACTTC.

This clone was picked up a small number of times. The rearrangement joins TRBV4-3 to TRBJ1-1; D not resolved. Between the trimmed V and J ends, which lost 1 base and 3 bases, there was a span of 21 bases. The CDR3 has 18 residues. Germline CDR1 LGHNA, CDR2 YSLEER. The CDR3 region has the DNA TGCGCCAGCAGCCAAGTCATAAATCCGGTCGGGGAACACACTGAAGCTTTCTTT. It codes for CASSQVINPVGEHTEAFF.

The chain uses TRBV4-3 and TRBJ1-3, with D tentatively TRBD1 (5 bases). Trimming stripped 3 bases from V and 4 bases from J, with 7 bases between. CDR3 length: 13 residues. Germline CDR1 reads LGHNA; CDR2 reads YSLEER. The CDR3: CASSHRQGNTIYF. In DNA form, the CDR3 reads TGCGCCAGCAGCCATAGACAGGGAAACACCATATATTTT.

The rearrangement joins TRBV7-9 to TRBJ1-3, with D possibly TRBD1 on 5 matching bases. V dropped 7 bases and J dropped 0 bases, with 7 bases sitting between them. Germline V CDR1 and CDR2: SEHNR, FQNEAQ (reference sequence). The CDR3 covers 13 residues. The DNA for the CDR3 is TGTGCCAGCACGGGGGGCTCTGGAAACACCATATATTTT. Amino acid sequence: CASTGGSGNTIYF.

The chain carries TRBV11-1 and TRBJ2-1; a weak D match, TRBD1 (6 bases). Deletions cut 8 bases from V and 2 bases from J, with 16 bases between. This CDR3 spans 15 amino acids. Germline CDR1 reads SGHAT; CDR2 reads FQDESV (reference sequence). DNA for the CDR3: TGTGCCAGCTCCCACGATGGACAGACCTACAATGAGCAGTTCTTC. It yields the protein CASSHDGQTYNEQFF.

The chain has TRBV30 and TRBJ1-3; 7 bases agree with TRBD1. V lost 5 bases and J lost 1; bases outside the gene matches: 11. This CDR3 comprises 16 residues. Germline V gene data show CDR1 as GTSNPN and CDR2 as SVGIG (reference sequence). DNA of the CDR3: TGTGCCTGGTACCCGGGACAGTCAAATTCTGGAAACACCATATATTTT. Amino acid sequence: CAWYPGQSNSGNTIYF.

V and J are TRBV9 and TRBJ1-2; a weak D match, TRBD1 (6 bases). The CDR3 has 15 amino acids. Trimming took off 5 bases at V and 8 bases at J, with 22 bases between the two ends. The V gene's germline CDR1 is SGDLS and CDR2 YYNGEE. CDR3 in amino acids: CASSSSRQGIGGYTF. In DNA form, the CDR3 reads TGTGCCAGCAGTTCCTCCAGGCAGGGGATCGGGGGCTACACCTTC.

CDR3 bases: TGTGCCAGCAGCTTTTCCGCGTTTAGCTATGGCTACACCTTC. Translated, it gives CASSFSAFSYGYTF. This chain links TRBV13 with TRBJ1-2; no firm D call. The CDR3 extends over 14 amino acids. The V end lost 3 bases, the J end lost 4 bases, and 12 bases lay between the germline ends. Germline-derived CDR1 and CDR2 are PRHDT and FYEKMQ (reference sequence).

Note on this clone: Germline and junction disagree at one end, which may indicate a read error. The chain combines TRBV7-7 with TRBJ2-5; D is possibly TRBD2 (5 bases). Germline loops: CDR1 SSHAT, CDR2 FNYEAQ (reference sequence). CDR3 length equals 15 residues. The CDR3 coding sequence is TGTGCTAGCAGCTTAGATATGGGAGTTCAAGAGACCCAGTACTTC. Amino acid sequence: CASSLDMGVQETQYF.

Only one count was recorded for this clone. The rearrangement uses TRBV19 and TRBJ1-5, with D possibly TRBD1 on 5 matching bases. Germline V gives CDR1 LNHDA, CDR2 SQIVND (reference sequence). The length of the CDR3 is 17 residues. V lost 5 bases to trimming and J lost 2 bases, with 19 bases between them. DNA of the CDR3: TGTGCCAGTAGTTACCTCAGGGAGGGTGCGGGCAATCAGCCCCAGCATTTT. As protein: CASSYLREGAGNQPQHF. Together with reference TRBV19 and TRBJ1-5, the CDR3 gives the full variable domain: DGGITQSPKYLFRKEGQNVTLSCEQNLNHDAMYWYRQDPGQGLRLIYYSQIVNDFQKGDIAEGYSVSREKKESFPLTVTSAQKNPTAFYLCASSYLREGAGNQPQHFGDGTRLSIL.

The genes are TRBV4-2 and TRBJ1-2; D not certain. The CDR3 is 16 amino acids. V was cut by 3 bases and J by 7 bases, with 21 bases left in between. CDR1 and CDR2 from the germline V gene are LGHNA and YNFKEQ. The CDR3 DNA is TGTGCCAGCAGCCAGACTGCGGGAGTCTTGCTCCGTGGCTACACCTTC. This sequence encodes CASSQTAGVLLRGYTF.

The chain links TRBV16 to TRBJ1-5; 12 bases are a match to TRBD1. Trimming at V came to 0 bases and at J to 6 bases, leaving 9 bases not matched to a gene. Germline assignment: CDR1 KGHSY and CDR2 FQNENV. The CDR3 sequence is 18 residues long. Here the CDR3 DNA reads TGTGCCAGCAGCCAATCAGGGGGGGGACAGGGGGCTAGTCAGCCCCAGCATTTT. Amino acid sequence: CASSQSGGGQGASQPQHF.

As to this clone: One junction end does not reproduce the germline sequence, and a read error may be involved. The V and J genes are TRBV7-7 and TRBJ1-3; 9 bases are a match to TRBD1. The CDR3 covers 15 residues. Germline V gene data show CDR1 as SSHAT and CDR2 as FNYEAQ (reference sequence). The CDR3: CASSFGTGSGNTIYF. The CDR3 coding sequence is TGTGCTAGCAGCTTTGGGACAGGGAGCGGAAACACCATATATTTT.

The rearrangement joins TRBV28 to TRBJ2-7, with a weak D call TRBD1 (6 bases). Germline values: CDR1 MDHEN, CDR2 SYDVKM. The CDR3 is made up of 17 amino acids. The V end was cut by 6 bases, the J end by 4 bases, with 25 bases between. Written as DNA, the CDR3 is TGTGCCAGCAGCCCAGGGGATTTCATAGCAAGGGTATACGAGCAGTACTTC. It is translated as CASSPGDFIARVYEQYF.

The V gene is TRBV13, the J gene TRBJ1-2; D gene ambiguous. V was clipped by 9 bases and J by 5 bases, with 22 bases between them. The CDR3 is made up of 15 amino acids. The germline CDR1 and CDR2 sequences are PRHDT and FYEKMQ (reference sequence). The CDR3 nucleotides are TGTGCCAGTACCCTCCAGCAGGAGGTTAATTATGGCTACACCTTC. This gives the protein CASTLQQEVNYGYTF.

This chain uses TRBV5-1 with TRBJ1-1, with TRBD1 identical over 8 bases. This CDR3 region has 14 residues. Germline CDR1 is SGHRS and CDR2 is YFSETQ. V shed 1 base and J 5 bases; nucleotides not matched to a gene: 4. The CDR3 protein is CASSLKQGGTEAFF. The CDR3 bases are TGCGCCAGCAGCTTGAAACAGGGGGGGACTGAAGCTTTCTTT.

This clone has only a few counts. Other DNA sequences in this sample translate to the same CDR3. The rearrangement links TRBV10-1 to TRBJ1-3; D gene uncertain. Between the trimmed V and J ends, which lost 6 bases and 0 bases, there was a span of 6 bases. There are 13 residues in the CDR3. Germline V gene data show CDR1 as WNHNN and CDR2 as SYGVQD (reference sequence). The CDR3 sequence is CASSRGSGNTIYF. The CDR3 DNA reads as TGCGCCAGCAGCCGGGGCTCTGGAAACACCATATATTTT.

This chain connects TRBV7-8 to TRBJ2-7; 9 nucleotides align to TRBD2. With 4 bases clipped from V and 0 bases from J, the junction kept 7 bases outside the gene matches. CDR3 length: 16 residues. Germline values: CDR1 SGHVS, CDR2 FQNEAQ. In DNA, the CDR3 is TGTGCCAGCAGCTGGCGACTAGCGGACAGCTCCTACGAGCAGTACTTC. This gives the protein CASSWRLADSSYEQYF.

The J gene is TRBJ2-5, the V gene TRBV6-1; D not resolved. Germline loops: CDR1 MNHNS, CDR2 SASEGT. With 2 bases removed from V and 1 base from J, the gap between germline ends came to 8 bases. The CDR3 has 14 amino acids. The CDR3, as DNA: TGTGCCAGCAGTGAATTCGCGTCCCAAGAGACCCAGTACTTC. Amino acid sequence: CASSEFASQETQYF.

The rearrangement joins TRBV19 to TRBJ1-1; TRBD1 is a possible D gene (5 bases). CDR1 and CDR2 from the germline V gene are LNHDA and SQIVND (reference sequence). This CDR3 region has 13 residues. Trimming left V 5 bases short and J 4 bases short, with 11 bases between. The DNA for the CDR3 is TGTGCCAGTAGTTTGTCGGGGGGCACTGAAGCTTTCTTT. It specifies CASSLSGGTEAFF.

CDR3 sequence reads: CASSPGTVRTEAFF. CDR3 nucleotide sequence: TGTGCCAGCAGCCCTGGGACAGTGAGGACTGAAGCTTTCTTT. V usage is TRBV9 and J usage is TRBJ1-1, with 7 bases matching TRBD1. J was trimmed by 5 bases and V by 4 bases; bases with no gene match: 8. The CDR3 spans 14 residues. Per germline, CDR1 SGDLS and CDR2 YYNGEE.

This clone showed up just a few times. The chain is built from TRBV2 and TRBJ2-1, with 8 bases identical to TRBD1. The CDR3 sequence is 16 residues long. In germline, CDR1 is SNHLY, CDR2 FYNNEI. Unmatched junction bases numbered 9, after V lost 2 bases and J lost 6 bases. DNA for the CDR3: TGTGCCAGCAGTGAACGCGGACAGGGATTCCTCAATGAGCAGTTCTTC. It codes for CASSERGQGFLNEQFF.